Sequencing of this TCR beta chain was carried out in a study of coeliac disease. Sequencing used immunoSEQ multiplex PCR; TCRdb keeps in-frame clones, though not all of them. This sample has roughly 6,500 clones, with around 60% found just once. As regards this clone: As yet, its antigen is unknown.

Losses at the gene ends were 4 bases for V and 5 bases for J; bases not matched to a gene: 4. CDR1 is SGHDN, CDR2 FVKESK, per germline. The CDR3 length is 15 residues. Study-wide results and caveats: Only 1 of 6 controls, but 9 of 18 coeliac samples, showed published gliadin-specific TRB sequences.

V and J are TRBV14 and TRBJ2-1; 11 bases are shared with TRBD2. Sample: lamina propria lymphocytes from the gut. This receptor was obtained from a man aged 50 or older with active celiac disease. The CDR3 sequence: CASSPGLAGNNEQFF. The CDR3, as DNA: TGTGCCAGCAGCCCAGGACTAGCGGGCAACAATGAGCAGTTCTTC.